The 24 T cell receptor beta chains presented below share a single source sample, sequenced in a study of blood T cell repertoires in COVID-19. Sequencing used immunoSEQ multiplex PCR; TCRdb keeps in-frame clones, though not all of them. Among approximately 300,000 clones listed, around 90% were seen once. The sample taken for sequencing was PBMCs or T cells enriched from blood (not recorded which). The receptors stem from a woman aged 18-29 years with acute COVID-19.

In DNA, the CDR3 is TGTGCCAGCAGCACCCTCCAGGACAGGGAAGAGACCCAGTACTTC. This gives the protein CASSTLQDREETQYF. This sequence joins TRBV5-6 and TRBJ2-5; 8 bases match TRBD1. The trim removed 4 bases at V and 3 bases at J, leaving 8 bases unmatched. Per the germline V gene, CDR1 is SGHDT and CDR2 is YYEEEE. The CDR3 has 15 residues.

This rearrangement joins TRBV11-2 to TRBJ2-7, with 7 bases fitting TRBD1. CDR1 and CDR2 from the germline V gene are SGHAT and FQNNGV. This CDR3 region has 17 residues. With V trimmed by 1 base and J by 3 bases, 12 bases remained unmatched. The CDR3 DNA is TGTGCCAGCAGCTTAGCCCGGCCAGGGGGAAAGGACTACGAGCAGTACTTC. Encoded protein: CASSLARPGGKDYEQYF.

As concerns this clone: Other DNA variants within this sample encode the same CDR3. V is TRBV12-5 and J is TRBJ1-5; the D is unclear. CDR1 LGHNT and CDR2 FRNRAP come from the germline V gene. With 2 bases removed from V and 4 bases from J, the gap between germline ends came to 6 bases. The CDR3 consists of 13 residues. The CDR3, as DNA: TGTGCTAGTGGTTTGTCAGTGAATCAGCCCCAGCATTTT. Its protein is CASGLSVNQPQHF.

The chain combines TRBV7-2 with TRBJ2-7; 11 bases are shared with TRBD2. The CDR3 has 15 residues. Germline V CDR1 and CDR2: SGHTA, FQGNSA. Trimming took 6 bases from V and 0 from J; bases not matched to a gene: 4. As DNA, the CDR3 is TGTGCCAGCAGGTCCGGGACTAGCGGCTCCTACGAGCAGTACTTC. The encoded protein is CASRSGTSGSYEQYF.

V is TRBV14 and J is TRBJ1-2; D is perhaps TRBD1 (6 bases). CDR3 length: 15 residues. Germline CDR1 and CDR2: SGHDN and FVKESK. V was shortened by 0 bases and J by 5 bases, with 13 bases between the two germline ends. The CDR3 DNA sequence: TGTGCCAGCAGCCAAGATACAGGGTTGAGATATGGCTACACCTTC. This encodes CASSQDTGLRYGYTF.

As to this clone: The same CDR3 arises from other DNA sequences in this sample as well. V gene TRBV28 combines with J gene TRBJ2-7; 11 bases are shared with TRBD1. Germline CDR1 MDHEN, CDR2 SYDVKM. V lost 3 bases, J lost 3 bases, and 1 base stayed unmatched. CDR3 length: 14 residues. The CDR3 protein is CASSLGTGGYEQYF. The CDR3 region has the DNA TGTGCCAGCAGTTTGGGGACAGGGGGCTACGAGCAGTACTTC.

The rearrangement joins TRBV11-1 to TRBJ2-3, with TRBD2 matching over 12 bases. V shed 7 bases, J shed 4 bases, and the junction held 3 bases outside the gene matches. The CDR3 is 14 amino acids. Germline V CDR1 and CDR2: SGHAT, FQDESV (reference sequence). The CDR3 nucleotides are TGTGCCAGCACACTAGCGGGAGGATCAGATACGCAGTATTTT. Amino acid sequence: CASTLAGGSDTQYF.

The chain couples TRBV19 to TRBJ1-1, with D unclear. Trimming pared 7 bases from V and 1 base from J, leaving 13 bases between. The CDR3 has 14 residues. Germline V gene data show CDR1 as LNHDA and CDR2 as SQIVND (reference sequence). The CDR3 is CASTTSPGNTEAFF. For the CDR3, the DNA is TGTGCCAGTACCACCAGCCCAGGGAACACTGAAGCTTTCTTT.

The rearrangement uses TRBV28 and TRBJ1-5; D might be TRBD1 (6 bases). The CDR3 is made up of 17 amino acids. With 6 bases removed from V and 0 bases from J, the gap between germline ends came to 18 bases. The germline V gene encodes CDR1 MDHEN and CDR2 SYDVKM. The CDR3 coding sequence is TGTGCCAGCAGCTCCCTCGGGGGGCAGGTTAGCAATCAGCCCCAGCATTTT. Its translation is CASSSLGGQVSNQPQHF.

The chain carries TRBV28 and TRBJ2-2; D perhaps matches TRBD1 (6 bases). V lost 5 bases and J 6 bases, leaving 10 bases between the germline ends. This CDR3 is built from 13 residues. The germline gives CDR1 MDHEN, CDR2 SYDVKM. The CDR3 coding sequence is TGTGCCAGCAGTCCGGGACAATCCGGGGAGCTGTTTTTT. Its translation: CASSPGQSGELFF.

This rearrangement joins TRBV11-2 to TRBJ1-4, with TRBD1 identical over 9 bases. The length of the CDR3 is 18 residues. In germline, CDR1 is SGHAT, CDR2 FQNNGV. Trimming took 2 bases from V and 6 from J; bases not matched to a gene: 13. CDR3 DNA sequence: TGTGCCAGCAGCTTACGAACAAGGCCGGGACAGGGTTATGAAAAACTGTTTTTT. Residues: CASSLRTRPGQGYEKLFF.

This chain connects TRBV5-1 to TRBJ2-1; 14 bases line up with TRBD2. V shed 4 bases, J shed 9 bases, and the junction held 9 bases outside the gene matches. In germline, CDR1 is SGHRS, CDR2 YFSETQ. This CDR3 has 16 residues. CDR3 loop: CASSRLPGLAGGEQFF. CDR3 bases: TGCGCCAGCAGCCGCCTACCCGGACTAGCGGGAGGTGAGCAGTTCTTC.

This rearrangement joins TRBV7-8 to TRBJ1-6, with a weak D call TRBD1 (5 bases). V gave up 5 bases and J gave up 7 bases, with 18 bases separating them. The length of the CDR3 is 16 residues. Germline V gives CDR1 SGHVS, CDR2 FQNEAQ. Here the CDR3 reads CASSPGGGRGNSPLHF. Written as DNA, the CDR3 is TGTGCCAGCAGCCCGGGCGGAGGGCGGGGGAATTCACCCCTCCACTTT.

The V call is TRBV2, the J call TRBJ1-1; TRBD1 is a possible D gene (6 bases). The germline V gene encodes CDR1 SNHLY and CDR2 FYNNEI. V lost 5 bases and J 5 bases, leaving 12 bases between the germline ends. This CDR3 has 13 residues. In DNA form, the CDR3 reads TGTGCCAGCAGTTCTACAGGGAAGACTGAAGCTTTCTTT. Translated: CASSSTGKTEAFF.

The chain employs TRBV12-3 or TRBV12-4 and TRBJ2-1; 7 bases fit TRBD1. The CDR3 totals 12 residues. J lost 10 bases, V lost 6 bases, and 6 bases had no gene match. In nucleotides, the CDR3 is TGTGCCAGCAGAAAGGGGGCTGGGGAGCAGTTCTTC. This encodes CASRKGAGEQFF.

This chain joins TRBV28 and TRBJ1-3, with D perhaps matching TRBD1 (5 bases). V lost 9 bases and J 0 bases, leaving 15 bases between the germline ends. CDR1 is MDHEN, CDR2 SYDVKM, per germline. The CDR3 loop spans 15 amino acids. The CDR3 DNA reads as TGTGCCAGTACACGGACACCAGGCTCTGGAAACACCATATATTTT. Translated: CASTRTPGSGNTIYF.

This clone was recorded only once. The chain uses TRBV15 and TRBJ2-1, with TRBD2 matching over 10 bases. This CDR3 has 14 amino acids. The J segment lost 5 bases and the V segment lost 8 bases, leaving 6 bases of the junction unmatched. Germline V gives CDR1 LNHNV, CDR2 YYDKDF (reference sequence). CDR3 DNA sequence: TGTGCCACCGCCAGAGCGGGAGGGCACAATGAGCAGTTCTTC. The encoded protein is CATARAGGHNEQFF.

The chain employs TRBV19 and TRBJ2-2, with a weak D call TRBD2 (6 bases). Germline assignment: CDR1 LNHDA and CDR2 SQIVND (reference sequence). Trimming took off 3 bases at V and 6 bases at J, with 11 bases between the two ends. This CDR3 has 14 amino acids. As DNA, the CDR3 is TGTGCCAGTAGTATTGGAGGGATCCCCGGGGAGCTGTTTTTT. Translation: CASSIGGIPGELFF.

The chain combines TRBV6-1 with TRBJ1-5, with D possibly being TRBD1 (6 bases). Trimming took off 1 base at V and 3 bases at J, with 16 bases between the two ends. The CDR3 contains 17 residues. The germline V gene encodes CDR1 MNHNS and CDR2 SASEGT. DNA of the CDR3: TGTGCCAGCAGTGAAGGCGTGGCAGGGGTGTTCAATCAGCCCCAGCATTTT. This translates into CASSEGVAGVFNQPQHF.

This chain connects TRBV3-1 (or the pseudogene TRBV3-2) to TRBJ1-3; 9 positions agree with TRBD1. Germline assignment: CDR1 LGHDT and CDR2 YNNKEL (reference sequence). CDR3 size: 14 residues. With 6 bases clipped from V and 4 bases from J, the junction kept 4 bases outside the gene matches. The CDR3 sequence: CASSWTGAGNTIYF. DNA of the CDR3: TGTGCCAGCAGTTGGACAGGGGCCGGAAACACCATATATTTT.

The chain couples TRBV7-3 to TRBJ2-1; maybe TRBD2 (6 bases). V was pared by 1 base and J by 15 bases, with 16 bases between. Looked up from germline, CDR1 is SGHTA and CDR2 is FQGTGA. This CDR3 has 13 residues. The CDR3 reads CASSLIGAAGLFF. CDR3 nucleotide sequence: TGTGCCAGCAGCTTAATAGGGGCCGCGGGGCTGTTCTTC.

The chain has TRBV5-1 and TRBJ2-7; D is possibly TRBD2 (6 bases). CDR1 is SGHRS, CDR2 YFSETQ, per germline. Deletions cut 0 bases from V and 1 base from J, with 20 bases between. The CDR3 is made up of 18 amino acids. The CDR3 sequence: CASSLEWEVGGTSYEQYF. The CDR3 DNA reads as TGCGCCAGCAGCTTGGAGTGGGAAGTGGGCGGGACGTCCTACGAGCAGTACTTC.

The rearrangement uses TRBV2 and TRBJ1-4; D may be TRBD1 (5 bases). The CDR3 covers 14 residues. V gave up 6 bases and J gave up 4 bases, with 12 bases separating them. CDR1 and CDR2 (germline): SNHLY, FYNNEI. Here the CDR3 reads CASSLGGINEKLFF. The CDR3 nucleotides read TGTGCCAGCAGCCTCGGGGGAATTAATGAAAAACTGTTTTTT.

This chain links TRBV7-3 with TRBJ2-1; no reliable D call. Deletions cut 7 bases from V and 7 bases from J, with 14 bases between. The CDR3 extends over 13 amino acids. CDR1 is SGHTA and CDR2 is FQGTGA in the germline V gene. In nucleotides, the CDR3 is TGTGCCAGCACCCCTTCGGGTGTGAATGAGCAGTTCTTC. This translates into CASTPSGVNEQFF.